The 18 T cell receptor beta chains below were found in one sample sequenced in a study of T cells in localized non-small cell lung cancer. Produced via immunoSEQ multiplex PCR; TCRdb's table is partial and in-frame only. The data contain just over 70,000 clones, roughly nine tenths of them singletons. This specimen was peripheral blood, taken before any cancer treatment. The receptor set was obtained from a male donor older than 55 with stage III squamous cell lung carcinoma.

This clone was detected once. The rearrangement joins TRBV5-1 to TRBJ1-1, with D possibly being TRBD1 (5 bases). CDR3 size: 19 residues. V lost 0 bases, J lost 4 bases, and 25 bases lay in between. Germline V gene sequence: CDR1 SGHRS, CDR2 YFSETQ. CDR3: CASSLGDVPTAMKGTEAFF. The CDR3 DNA sequence: TGCGCCAGCAGCTTGGGGGATGTCCCGACAGCTATGAAGGGCACTGAAGCTTTCTTT.

This rearrangement joins TRBV6-1 to TRBJ1-1; 7 bases are shared with TRBD1. This CDR3 has 14 amino acids. Looked up from germline, CDR1 is MNHNS and CDR2 is SASEGT. With V trimmed by 3 bases and J by 4 bases, 5 bases remained unmatched. CDR3 DNA sequence: TGTGCCAGCAGTGACAGGGGGGTGGGCACTGAAGCTTTCTTT. The encoded protein is CASSDRGVGTEAFF.

The chain couples TRBV6-1 to TRBJ2-3; 7 nucleotides agree with TRBD1. Germline loops: CDR1 MNHNS, CDR2 SASEGT. The CDR3 length is 15 residues. V lost 2 bases to trimming and J lost 1 base; unmatched junction nucleotides: 3. CDR3 amino acids: CASSELQGRTDTQYF. For the CDR3, the DNA is TGTGCCAGCAGTGAATTACAGGGGCGCACAGATACGCAGTATTTT.

This clone was seen only once. The CDR3 sequence: CASSLGQVPHTF. The CDR3 DNA follows: TGCGCCAGCAGCTTGGGACAGGTCCCACACACCTTC. V usage is TRBV5-1 and J usage is TRBJ1-2, with D possibly TRBD1 on 6 matching bases. This CDR3 spans 12 amino acids. Trimming took 0 bases from V and 12 from J, leaving 12 bases between them. CDR1 SGHRS and CDR2 YFSETQ come from the germline V gene.

The sample holds one count of this clone. V gene TRBV28 combines with J gene TRBJ2-1, with 8 bases that match TRBD1. V lost 6 bases to trimming and J lost 5 bases; unmatched junction nucleotides: 9. The germline CDR1 and CDR2 sequences are MDHEN and SYDVKM. CDR3 length: 15 residues. The CDR3 sequence is CASSLGDRFNNEQFF. CDR3 nucleotides: TGTGCCAGCAGCCTAGGGGACAGGTTCAACAATGAGCAGTTCTTC.

This clone has just one count. The chain carries TRBV5-1 and TRBJ2-7; no reliable D call. The CDR3 contains 16 residues. CDR1 and CDR2 (germline): SGHRS, YFSETQ. Trimming removed 0 bases from V and 2 bases from J, with 15 bases in between. The CDR3 spells CASSLGNLRIAYEQYF. The CDR3 DNA reads TGCGCCAGCAGCTTGGGCAATTTAAGGATAGCCTACGAGCAGTACTTC.

The gene calls are TRBV10-3 and TRBJ2-2; unclear D gene. V was trimmed by 3 bases and J by 1 base, leaving 9 bases between them. The CDR3 length is 15 residues. CDR1 is ENHRY, CDR2 SYGVKD, per germline. CDR3 protein: CAISDGRLNTGELFF. DNA of the CDR3: TGTGCCATCAGTGACGGACGGCTGAACACCGGGGAGCTGTTTTTT.

This clone was recorded only once. This chain joins TRBV5-4 and TRBJ2-4; 9 bases are shared with TRBD1. The CDR3 covers 14 residues. Germline V CDR1 and CDR2: SGHNT, YYREEE (reference sequence). J gave up 7 bases and V 3 bases, and 5 bases lay outside the gene matches. DNA of the CDR3: TGTGCCAGCAGCTCCCGGGACAGGGACAACATTCAGTACTTC. It encodes CASSSRDRDNIQYF.

CDR3: CASSYSGRDGTLHF. As DNA, the CDR3 is TGTGCCAGCAGTTACTCTGGCAGGGATGGAACCCTCCACTTT. The chain uses TRBV6-6 and TRBJ1-6; TRBD1 might be the D (5 bases). The V end was cut by 0 bases, the J end by 14 bases, with 14 bases between. Germline CDR1 MNHNY, CDR2 SVGAGI (reference sequence). The CDR3 has 14 amino acids.

V gene TRBV6-5 combines with J gene TRBJ2-7; 9 bases match TRBD1. Germline V gene data show CDR1 as MNHEY and CDR2 as SVGAGI. V dropped 7 bases and J dropped 5; count of bases not matched to a gene: 6. There are 13 residues in the CDR3. CDR3 amino acids: CASNPGQGHEQYF. The CDR3 DNA is TGTGCCAGCAACCCGGGACAGGGCCACGAGCAGTACTTC.

V usage is TRBV30 and J usage is TRBJ2-3; possible D gene TRBD2, 7 bases. The CDR3 extends over 14 amino acids. V lost 6 bases to trimming and J lost 4 bases, with 17 bases between them. Germline V gives CDR1 GTSNPN, CDR2 SVGIG (reference sequence). The CDR3 loop reads CACLGRGAPDTQYF. DNA of the CDR3: TGTGCCTGCTTGGGACGGGGGGCCCCAGATACGCAGTATTTT.

Remarks on this clone: Other nucleotide sequences from this sample produce the same CDR3. V and J are TRBV7-9 and TRBJ2-5; 7 positions agree with TRBD2. Germline lookup yields CDR1 SEHNR and CDR2 FQNEAQ (reference sequence). This CDR3 has 15 residues. J lost 2 bases, V lost 1 base, and 4 bases had no gene match. The CDR3 loop is CASSLVRGGQETQYF. The CDR3 DNA reads TGTGCCAGCAGCTTAGTGCGCGGGGGACAAGAGACCCAGTACTTC.

Here the CDR3 DNA reads TGTGCCAGCAGCTTAAGGGGCGGCGAGCAGTACGTC. Its translation: CASSLRGGEQYV. The genes are TRBV5-4 and TRBJ2-7; weak D call: TRBD1 (5 bases). CDR3 length: 12 amino acids. Looked up from germline, CDR1 is SGHNT and CDR2 is YYREEE (reference sequence). Trimming took 2 bases from V and 6 from J, leaving 9 bases between them.

The CDR3 DNA reads TGTGCCAGCAGCTCTAGTAGGACAGCGGAAGCTTTCTTT. As protein: CASSSSRTAEAFF. The chain is built from TRBV6-6 and TRBJ1-1, with D tentatively TRBD1 (6 bases). CDR3 length equals 13 residues. The germline gives CDR1 MNHNY, CDR2 SVGAGI (reference sequence). V dropped 6 bases and J dropped 8 bases, with 16 bases sitting between them.

Here the CDR3 DNA reads TGCGCCAGCAGCTTGGACACCTCAAGGGGCTACACCTTC. This sequence encodes CASSLDTSRGYTF. The rearrangement uses TRBV5-1 and TRBJ1-2; D unclear. There are 13 residues in the CDR3. Trimming took off 0 bases at V and 8 bases at J, with 11 bases between the two ends. Per germline, CDR1 SGHRS and CDR2 YFSETQ.

This sequence joins TRBV7-9 and TRBJ2-3, with TRBD1 identical over 8 bases. Germline CDR1 SEHNR, CDR2 FQNEAQ (reference sequence). The J segment lost 2 bases and the V segment lost 1 base, leaving 5 bases of the junction unmatched. The CDR3 loop spans 16 amino acids. CDR3 protein: CASSLEAGGITDTQYF. CDR3 nucleotides: TGTGCCAGCAGCTTAGAGGCAGGGGGCATCACAGATACGCAGTATTTT.

V usage is TRBV5-1 and J usage is TRBJ1-1; D not certain. CDR3 length equals 15 residues. Germline V lookup: CDR1 SGHRS, CDR2 YFSETQ. Trimming stripped 0 bases from V and 3 bases from J, with 12 bases between. CDR3 bases: TGCGCCAGCAGCTTGGTGCGTGGGTTCGACACTGAAGCTTTCTTT. It codes for CASSLVRGFDTEAFF.

The CDR3 sequence: CASSRGMNSYNSPLHF. The CDR3 DNA reads TGTGCCAGCAGCCGGGGAATGAACTCCTATAATTCACCCCTCCACTTT. The chain is built from TRBV14 and TRBJ1-6; no clear D gene. Trimming stripped 4 bases from V and 0 bases from J, with 10 bases between. Looked up from germline, CDR1 is SGHDN and CDR2 is FVKESK. This CDR3 spans 16 amino acids. Full variable domain (rest looked up from reference TRBV14 and TRBJ1-6): EAGVTQFPSHSVIEKGQTVTLRCDPISGHDNLYWYRRVMGKEIKFLLHFVKESKQDESGMPNNRFLAERTGGTYSTLKVQPAELEDSGVYFCASSRGMNSYNSPLHFGNGTRLTVT.